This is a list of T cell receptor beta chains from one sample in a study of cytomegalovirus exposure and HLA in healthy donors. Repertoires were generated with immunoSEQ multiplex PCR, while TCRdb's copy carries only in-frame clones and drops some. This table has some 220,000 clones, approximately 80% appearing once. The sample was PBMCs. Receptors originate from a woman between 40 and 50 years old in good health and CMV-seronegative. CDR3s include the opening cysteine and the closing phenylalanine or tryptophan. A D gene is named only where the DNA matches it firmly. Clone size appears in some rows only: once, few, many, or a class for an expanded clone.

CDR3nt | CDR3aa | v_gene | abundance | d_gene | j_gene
TGTGCCAGCAACATCGGACCAACGGGAGGAAATGAAAAACTGTTTTTT | CASNIGPTGGNEKLFF | TRBV5-6 | . | . | TRBJ1-4
TGTTCCAGCAGCCGCCCGGGGTCTGAAGCTTTCTTT | CSSSRPGSEAFF | TRBV7-9 | . | . | TRBJ1-1
TGCGCCAGCAGCTTGCGGGCGCGCGTTGGGAGTAGGGCTAATGAAAAACTGTTTTTT | CASSLRARVGSRANEKLFF | TRBV5-1 | . | . | TRBJ1-4
TGTGCCAGCTCACCTCCAGGCTCGGCCCGGTCCTACGAGCAGTACTTC | CASSPPGSARSYEQYF | TRBV18 | . | . | TRBJ2-7
TGTGCCAGCAGTGCTGGACAGGGGCGGAATCGTGAAAAACTGTTTTTT | CASSAGQGRNREKLFF | TRBV25-1 | . | TRBD1 | TRBJ1-4
TGTGCCAGCAGCCCATCAGCTCCCGGAGGGAACACTGAAGCTTTCTTT | CASSPSAPGGNTEAFF | TRBV7-9 | . | . | TRBJ1-1
TGCGCCAGCAGCCAAGAACGAGGAATAAGGAATCAGCCCCAGCATTTT | CASSQERGIRNQPQHF | TRBV4-1 | . | . | TRBJ1-5
TGTGCCAGCAGCGTAGGGGAGCCCAATCAGCCCCAGCATTTT | CASSVGEPNQPQHF | TRBV9 | . | . | TRBJ1-5
TGTGCCAGCAGTGGGACTAGCGGGGGTCCAGATACGCAGTATTTT | CASSGTSGGPDTQYF | TRBV2 | . | TRBD2 | TRBJ2-3
TGTGCCAGCAGCGTAGGTGGGCAGGGAAGCTCCTACGAGCAGTACTTC | CASSVGGQGSSYEQYF | TRBV9 | . | . | TRBJ2-7
TGCAGCATACTACCGGGACAGGAAGATGGCTACACCTTC | CSILPGQEDGYTF | TRBV29-1 | . | TRBD1 | TRBJ1-2
TGTGCCAGTACCGGGACAGGGAATTCACCCCTCCACTTT | CASTGTGNSPLHF | TRBV2 | few | TRBD1 | TRBJ1-6
TGCGCCAGCAGCCAAGCACTCTCGGGCGCAGGGTCCTACGAGCAGTACTTC | CASSQALSGAGSYEQYF | TRBV4-3 | . | . | TRBJ2-7
TGTGCCAGCAGCTCACCGGCCAGGGATACGCAGTATTTT | CASSSPARDTQYF | TRBV13 | few | . | TRBJ2-3
TGTGCCAGTAGTATAGTCTACACCGGGGAGCTGTTTTTT | CASSIVYTGELFF | TRBV19 | . | . | TRBJ2-2
TGTGCCAGCATCCCCGCCCCTACAGGGAGTAATTCACCCCTCCACTTT | CASIPAPTGSNSPLHF | TRBV28 | . | . | TRBJ1-6
TGTGCCAGCAGCTTAGCACGGGGACAGGATAATCAGCCCCAGCATTTT | CASSLARGQDNQPQHF | TRBV7-8 | . | TRBD1 | TRBJ1-5
TGCAGCGTTGGCTCGACAGACAATCAGCCCCAGCATTTT | CSVGSTDNQPQHF | TRBV29-1 | few | . | TRBJ1-5
TGTGCCACCTGTTTTGTAGATGAGCAGTTCTTC | CATCFVDEQFF | TRBV28 | few | . | TRBJ2-1
TGTGCCAGCAGCAGGGATTATAACTATGGCTACACCTTC | CASSRDYNYGYTF | TRBV28 | . | . | TRBJ1-2
TGTGCCAGCAGGGGACAGATGAACACTGAAGCTTTCTTT | CASRGQMNTEAFF | TRBV6-1 | . | TRBD1 | TRBJ1-1
TGTGCCAGCAGCTTAGCGAGGCCTTCCAATGAGCAGTTCTTC | CASSLARPSNEQFF | TRBV7-9 | . | . | TRBJ2-1
TGTGCTAGTGGTTTGGTACTAAGCAATGAGCAGTTCTTC | CASGLVLSNEQFF | TRBV12-5 | . | . | TRBJ2-1
TGTGCCAGCAGCCGGGACAGGTTCACAGATACGCAGTATTTT | CASSRDRFTDTQYF | TRBV7-2 | . | TRBD1 | TRBJ2-3
TGTGCCAGCAGTTATACCTCGGGAGAGCAGTACTTC | CASSYTSGEQYF | TRBV5-8 | . | . | TRBJ2-7
TGTGCGAGAGGGACAGATACGCAGTATTTT | CARGTDTQYF | TRBV2 | . | . | TRBJ2-3
TGCAGCGCCTCGGGGAACAGGGGTAATGAAAAACTGTTTTTT | CSASGNRGNEKLFF | TRBV29-1 | few | TRBD1 | TRBJ1-4
TGTGCCAGCAGCTTGGGGGGACTGTCGAGCTCCTACAATGAGCAGTTCTTC | CASSLGGLSSSYNEQFF | TRBV7-9 | . | . | TRBJ2-1
TGTGCCAGCAGCTCCTCGGATCAGCCCCAGCATTTT | CASSSSDQPQHF | TRBV7-9 | . | . | TRBJ1-5
TGTGCCAGCAGTGACCGGGGGTATGGCTACACCTTC | CASSDRGYGYTF | TRBV6-1 | . | . | TRBJ1-2
TGTGCCAGCTCACCAAGACCTAACACCGGGACAGCCTTTGAAAAACTGTTTTTT | CASSPRPNTGTAFEKLFF | TRBV18 | . | TRBD1 | TRBJ1-4
TGTGCCAGCAGTTCCCTCCGGACAGGGGCATATAACTATGGCTACACCTTC | CASSSLRTGAYNYGYTF | TRBV28 | . | TRBD1 | TRBJ1-2
TGTGCCAGCAGTCTGGACAGGGGACATACCCCTTACAATGAGCAGTTCTTC | CASSLDRGHTPYNEQFF | TRBV27 | . | TRBD1 | TRBJ2-1
TGTGCCAGCAGCTTAAGTCCAGGCGGGATTAACACTGAAGCTTTCTTT | CASSLSPGGINTEAFF | TRBV7-3 | . | . | TRBJ1-1
TGTGCCAGCAGGGGGGGTGGCACTGAAGCTTTCTTT | CASRGGGTEAFF | TRBV6-1 | once | . | TRBJ1-1
TGTGCCAGTAGCCCAATGACAGGCCCGCGCGCTGAAGCTTTCTTT | CASSPMTGPRAEAFF | TRBV19 | . | . | TRBJ1-1
TGTGCCAGCAGCTCCCCAGGGGTTCTCTACGAGCAGTACTTC | CASSSPGVLYEQYF | TRBV11-1 | . | . | TRBJ2-7
TGTGCCATCAGTGAGTCGGATAACAGCTCCTACGAGCAGTACTTC | CAISESDNSSYEQYF | TRBV10-3 | . | . | TRBJ2-7
TGTGCCAGCACCCTCGTGGGTACTAGCGGGAGTACCTACAATGAGCAGTTCTTC | CASTLVGTSGSTYNEQFF | TRBV27 | . | TRBD2 | TRBJ2-1
TGTGCCAGCAGTTCCCCCGGACAGGGAAACTACGAGCAGTACTTC | CASSSPGQGNYEQYF | TRBV27 | few | TRBD1 | TRBJ2-7
TGTGCCAGCAGCCGGAACACCGGGGAGCTGTTCTTT | CASSRNTGELFF | TRBV6-5 | . | . | TRBJ2-2
TGTGCCAGCAGCGTGCACCATGGCGGGGACTACGAGCAGTACTTC | CASSVHHGGDYEQYF | TRBV5-4 | once | . | TRBJ2-7
TGTGCCAGCAGCTTATCAGGGTCTTACGAGCAGTACTTC | CASSLSGSYEQYF | TRBV11-2 | . | . | TRBJ2-7
TGCGCCAGCAGCTCGGGGACAGTCTCGAACGGGGAGCTGTTTTTT | CASSSGTVSNGELFF | TRBV5-1 | . | TRBD1 | TRBJ2-2
TGTGCCAGCAGCTTTTCCCTCCATCCAGCCCAGTACTTC | CASSFSLHPAQYF | TRBV7-2 | . | . | TRBJ2-5
TGTGCCAGCAGTTTTACAGGCTACGAGCAGTACTTC | CASSFTGYEQYF | TRBV6-5 | few | . | TRBJ2-7
TGTGCCAGCAGCTTAGCCAGCGGGGGGGCCTACGAGCAGTACTTC | CASSLASGGAYEQYF | TRBV7-8 | . | TRBD2 | TRBJ2-7
TGTGCCAGTAGTAATGCCCGGGACAGGACAAACGAGCAGTACTTC | CASSNARDRTNEQYF | TRBV19 | . | TRBD1 | TRBJ2-7
TGTGCCAGCAGCCACGCCAGCGGGCCCGGGAACACTGAAGCTTTCTTT | CASSHASGPGNTEAFF | TRBV14 | . | . | TRBJ1-1
TGTGCCAGCAGCTTGGTGACTAGCCACCAGACCCAGTACTTC | CASSLVTSHQTQYF | TRBV7-6 | . | TRBD2 | TRBJ2-5
TGTGCCAGCAGCGTAGGTTACAACAATGAGCAGTTCTTC | CASSVGYNNEQFF | TRBV9 | . | . | TRBJ2-1
TGTGCCAGCAGCCAAGGCGGGGCCTATGGCTACACCTTC | CASSQGGAYGYTF | TRBV4-2 | . | . | TRBJ1-2
TGTGCCAGCAGTTACTCTCCCGGGACAGTCTACAATGAGCAGTTCTTC | CASSYSPGTVYNEQFF | TRBV6-5 | . | TRBD1 | TRBJ2-1
TGTGCCACCAGCAGGGGCGACGCCATAGAAGAGACCCAGTACTTC | CATSRGDAIEETQYF | TRBV15 | . | . | TRBJ2-5
TGTGCCAGCAGCCGATCCGGGACTAGCACCGGGGAGCTGTTTTTT | CASSRSGTSTGELFF | TRBV7-3 | . | TRBD2 | TRBJ2-2
TGTGCCAGCAGCTTAGCCGGCCAGGCCAACTATGGCTACACCTTC | CASSLAGQANYGYTF | TRBV7-9 | . | . | TRBJ1-2
TGCGCCAGCAGCTTGGCTAGCGGTGTACAAGAGACCCAGTACTTC | CASSLASGVQETQYF | TRBV5-1 | . | TRBD2 | TRBJ2-5
TGTGCCAGCAGCTTAGTAATGGGGACAGATGGCTACACCTTC | CASSLVMGTDGYTF | TRBV7-9 | . | TRBD1 | TRBJ1-2
TGTGCCTGGAGTAAAGGGGACTCTGGAAACACCATATATTTT | CAWSKGDSGNTIYF | TRBV30 | few | . | TRBJ1-3